This TCR beta chain was obtained from a study of low-dose radiotherapy and immunotherapy resistance in tumors. At the level of the study: The fractionation for Cohort 1 was 0.5 Gy per fraction every 2 weeks, totaling 6.5 Gy. On an every-two-weeks schedule, patients received intravenous nivolumab 240 mg, along with ipilimumab 1 mg/kg every six weeks.

This CDR3 comprises 16 residues. CDR1 is MNHEY, CDR2 SMNVEV, per germline (reference sequence). Trimming left V 5 bases short and J 0 bases short, with 15 bases between. TRAV and TRBV primers primed cDNA for both TCRalpha and TCRbeta. Amplification of TCRs used a constant-region primer and V-primer adapter for around 20 PCR cycles. TCRdb recomputed calls from the reads with MiXCR, one row per CDR3 protein. The data contain fewer than 90,000 distinct CDR3 sequences, around 30% of them singletons. Indicated time point: before trial treatment. This TCR derives from a female donor with ovarian cancer. The chain uses TRBV27 and TRBJ2-3, with D maybe TRBD2 (5 bases). The starting material was PBMCs, obtained before treatment. The CDR3 loop reads CASSPLAEASTDTQYF. The CDR3 coding sequence is TGTGCCAGCAGTCCCCTGGCGGAGGCGAGCACAGATACGCAGTATTTT.